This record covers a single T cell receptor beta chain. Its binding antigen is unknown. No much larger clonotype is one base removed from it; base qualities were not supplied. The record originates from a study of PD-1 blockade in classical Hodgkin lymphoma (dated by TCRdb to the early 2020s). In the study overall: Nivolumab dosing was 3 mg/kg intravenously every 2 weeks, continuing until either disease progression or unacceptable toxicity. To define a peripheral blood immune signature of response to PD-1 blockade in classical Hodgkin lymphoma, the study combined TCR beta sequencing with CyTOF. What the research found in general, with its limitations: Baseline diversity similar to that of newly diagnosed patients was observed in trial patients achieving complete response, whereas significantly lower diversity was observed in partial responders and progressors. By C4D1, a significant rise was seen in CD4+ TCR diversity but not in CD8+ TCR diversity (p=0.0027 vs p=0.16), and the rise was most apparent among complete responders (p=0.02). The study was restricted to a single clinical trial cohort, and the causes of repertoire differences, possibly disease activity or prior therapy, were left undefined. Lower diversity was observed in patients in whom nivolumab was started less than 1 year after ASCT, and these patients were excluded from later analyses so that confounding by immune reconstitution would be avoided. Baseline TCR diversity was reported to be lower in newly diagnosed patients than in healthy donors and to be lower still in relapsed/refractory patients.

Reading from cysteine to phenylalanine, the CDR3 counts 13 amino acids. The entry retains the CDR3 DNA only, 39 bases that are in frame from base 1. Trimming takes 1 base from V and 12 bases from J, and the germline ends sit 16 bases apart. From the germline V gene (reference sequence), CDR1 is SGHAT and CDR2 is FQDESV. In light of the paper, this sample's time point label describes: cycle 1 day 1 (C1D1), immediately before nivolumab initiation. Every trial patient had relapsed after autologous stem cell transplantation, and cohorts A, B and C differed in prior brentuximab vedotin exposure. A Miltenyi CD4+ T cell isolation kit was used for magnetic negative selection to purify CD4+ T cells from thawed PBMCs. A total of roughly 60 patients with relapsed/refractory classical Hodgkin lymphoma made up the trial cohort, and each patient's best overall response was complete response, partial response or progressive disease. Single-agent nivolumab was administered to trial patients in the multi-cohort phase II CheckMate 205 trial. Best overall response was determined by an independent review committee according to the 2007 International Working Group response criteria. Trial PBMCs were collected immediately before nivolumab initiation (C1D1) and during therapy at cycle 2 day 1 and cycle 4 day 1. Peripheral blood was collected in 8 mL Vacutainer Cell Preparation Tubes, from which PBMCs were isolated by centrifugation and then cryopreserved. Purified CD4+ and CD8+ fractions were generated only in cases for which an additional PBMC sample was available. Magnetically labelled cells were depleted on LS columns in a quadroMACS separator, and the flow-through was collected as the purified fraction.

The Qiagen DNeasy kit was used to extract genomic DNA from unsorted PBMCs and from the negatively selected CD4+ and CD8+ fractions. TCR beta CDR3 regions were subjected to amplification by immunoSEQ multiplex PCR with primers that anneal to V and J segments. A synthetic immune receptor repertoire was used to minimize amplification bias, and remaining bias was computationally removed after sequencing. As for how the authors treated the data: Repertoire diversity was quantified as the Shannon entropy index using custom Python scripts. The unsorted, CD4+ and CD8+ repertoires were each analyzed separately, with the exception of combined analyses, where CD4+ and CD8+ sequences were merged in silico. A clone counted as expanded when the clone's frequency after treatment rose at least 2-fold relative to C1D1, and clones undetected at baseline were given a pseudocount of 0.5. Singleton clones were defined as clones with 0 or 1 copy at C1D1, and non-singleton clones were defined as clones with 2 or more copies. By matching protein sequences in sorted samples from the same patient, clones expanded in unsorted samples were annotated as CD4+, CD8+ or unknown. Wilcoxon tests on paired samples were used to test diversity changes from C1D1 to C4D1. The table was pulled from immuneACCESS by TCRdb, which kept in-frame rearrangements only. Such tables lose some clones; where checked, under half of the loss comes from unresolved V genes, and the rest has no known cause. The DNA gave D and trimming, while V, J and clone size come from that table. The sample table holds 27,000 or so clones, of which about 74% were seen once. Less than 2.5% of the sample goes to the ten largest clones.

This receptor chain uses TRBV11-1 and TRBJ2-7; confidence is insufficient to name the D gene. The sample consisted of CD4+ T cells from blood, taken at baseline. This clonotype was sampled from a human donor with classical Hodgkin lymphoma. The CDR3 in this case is CASSLGARYLRYF. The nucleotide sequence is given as TGTGCCAGCAGCTTAGGGGCACGCTACCTCAGGTACTTC.